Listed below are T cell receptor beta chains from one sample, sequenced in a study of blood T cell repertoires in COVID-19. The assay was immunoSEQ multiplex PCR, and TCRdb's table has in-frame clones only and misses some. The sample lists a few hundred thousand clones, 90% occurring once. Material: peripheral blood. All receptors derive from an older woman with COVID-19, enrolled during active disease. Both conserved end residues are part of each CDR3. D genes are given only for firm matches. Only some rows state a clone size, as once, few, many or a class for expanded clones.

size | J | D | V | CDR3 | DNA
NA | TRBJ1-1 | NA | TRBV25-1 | CASSDSLGEEAFF | TGTGCCAGCAGTGACTCGCTCGGGGAGGAAGCTTTCTTT
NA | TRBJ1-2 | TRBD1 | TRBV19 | CASGLRTGGEGGYTF | TGTGCCAGCGGCCTTAGGACAGGGGGCGAGGGTGGCTACACCTTC
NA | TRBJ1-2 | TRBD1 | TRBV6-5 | CASGQGGNYGYTF | TGTGCCAGCGGACAGGGGGGAAACTATGGCTACACCTTC
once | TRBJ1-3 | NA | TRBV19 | CASTLWGGHSGNTIYF | TGTGCCAGTACCCTCTGGGGGGGCCACTCTGGAAACACCATATATTTT
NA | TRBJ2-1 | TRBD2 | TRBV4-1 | CASRGRAGGDLRNEQFF | TGCGCCAGCAGAGGGCGAGCGGGGGGCGATCTCCGAAATGAGCAGTTCTTC
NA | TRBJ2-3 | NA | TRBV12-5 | CASGLSVSDTQYF | TGTGCTAGTGGTTTATCAGTATCCGATACGCAGTATTTT
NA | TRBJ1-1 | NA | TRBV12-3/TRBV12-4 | CASSGSLNTEAFF | TGTGCCAGCAGCGGGTCCTTGAACACTGAAGCTTTCTTT
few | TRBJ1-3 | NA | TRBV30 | CAWSGPGGPGAGNTIYF | TGTGCCTGGAGTGGTCCGGGAGGCCCGGGGGCTGGAAACACCATATATTTT
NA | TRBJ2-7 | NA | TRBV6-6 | CASNAVRQSYEQYF | TGTGCCAGCAACGCGGTACGACAGTCCTACGAGCAGTACTTC
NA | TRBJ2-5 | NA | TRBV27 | CASSLKGGEGTQYF | TGTGCCAGCAGTTTAAAAGGGGGGGAAGGGACCCAGTACTTC
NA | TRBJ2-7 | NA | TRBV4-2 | CASSQDRGASSYEQYF | TGTGCCAGCAGCCAAGATCGGGGGGCGAGCTCCTACGAGCAGTACTTC
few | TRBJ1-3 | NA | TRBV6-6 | CASSFDRNYSGNTIYF | TGTGCCAGCAGTTTCGACAGAAACTACTCTGGAAACACCATATATTTT
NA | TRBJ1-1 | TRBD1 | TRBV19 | CASSPTGGVNTEAFF | TGTGCCAGTAGTCCTACAGGGGGGGTGAACACTGAAGCTTTCTTT
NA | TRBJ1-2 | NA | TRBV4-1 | CASSPLLGGYTF | TGCGCCAGCAGCCCCCTCCTGGGCGGCTACACCTTC
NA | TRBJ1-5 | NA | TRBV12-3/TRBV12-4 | CASSLWGQPQHF | TGTGCCAGCAGTTTGTGGGGCCAGCCCCAGCATTTT
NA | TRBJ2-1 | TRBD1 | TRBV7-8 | CASSKTGGSYNEQFF | TGTGCCAGCAGCAAGACAGGGGGCTCCTACAATGAGCAGTTCTTC
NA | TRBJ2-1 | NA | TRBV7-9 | CASSLTVAGQFF | TGTGCCAGCAGCTTAACCGTGGCAGGGCAGTTCTTC
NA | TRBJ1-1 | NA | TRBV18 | CASSPPGDWTEAFF | TGTGCCAGCTCACCACCAGGGGATTGGACTGAAGCTTTCTTT
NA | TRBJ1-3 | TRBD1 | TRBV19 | CASKSFRDRSLSSGNTIYF | TGTGCCAGTAAATCGTTCCGGGACAGAAGCCTCTCCTCTGGAAACACCATATATTTT
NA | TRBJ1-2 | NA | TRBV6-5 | CASSPGLVNYGYTF | TGTGCCAGCAGCCCCGGTCTGGTTAACTATGGCTACACCTTC
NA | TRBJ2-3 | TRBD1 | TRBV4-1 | CASSQLGTGGTDTQYF | TGCGCCAGCAGCCAACTTGGGACAGGGGGCACAGATACGCAGTATTTT
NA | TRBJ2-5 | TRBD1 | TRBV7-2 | CASSLGTGKETQYF | TGTGCCAGCAGCTTAGGGACAGGGAAGGAGACCCAGTACTTC
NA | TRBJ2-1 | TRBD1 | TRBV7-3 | CASSSRDRGGEQFF | TGTGCCAGCAGCTCACGGGACAGGGGAGGTGAGCAGTTCTTC
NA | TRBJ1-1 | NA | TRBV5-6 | CASSPNREFGF | TGTGCCAGCAGCCCGAATCGGGAGTTTGGCTTT
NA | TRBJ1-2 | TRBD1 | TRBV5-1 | CASSLSSPGTGSNSGYTF | TGCGCCAGCAGCTTGAGTTCCCCCGGGACAGGGAGCAATTCTGGCTACACCTTC
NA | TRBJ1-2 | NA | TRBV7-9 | CAIQKATDVYGYTF | TGTGCCATCCAAAAGGCGACAGACGTATATGGCTACACCTTC
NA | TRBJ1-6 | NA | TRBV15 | CATSRGQALSSYNSPLHF | TGTGCCACCAGCAGAGGACAGGCCCTGAGCTCCTATAATTCACCCCTCCACTTT
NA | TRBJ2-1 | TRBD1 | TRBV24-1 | CATSDSGTGVNEQFF | TGTGCCACCAGTGATTCTGGGACAGGGGTCAATGAGCAGTTCTTC
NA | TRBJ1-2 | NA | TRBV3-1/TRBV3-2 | CASSQESGGTGYTF | TGTGCCAGCAGCCAAGAATCCGGGGGTACCGGCTACACCTTC
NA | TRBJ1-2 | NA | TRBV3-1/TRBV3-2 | CASSPRRDFGYTF | TGTGCCAGCAGCCCGCGGAGGGACTTTGGCTACACCTTC
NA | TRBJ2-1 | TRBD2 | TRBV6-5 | CASRASGGSDEQFF | TGTGCCAGCAGAGCTAGCGGGGGTAGCGATGAGCAGTTCTTC
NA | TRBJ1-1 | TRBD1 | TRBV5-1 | CASSSGQLNTEAFF | TGCGCCAGCAGCTCGGGACAGTTAAACACTGAAGCTTTCTTT
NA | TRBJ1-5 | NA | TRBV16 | CASSHSRGLNQPQHF | TGTGCCAGCAGCCATTCTAGAGGCCTCAATCAGCCCCAGCATTTT
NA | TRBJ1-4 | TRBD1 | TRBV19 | CASMLRDRGEKLFF | TGTGCCAGTATGCTCCGGGACAGGGGTGAAAAACTGTTTTTT
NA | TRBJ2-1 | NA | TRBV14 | CASSQELAPYNEQFF | TGTGCCAGCAGCCAAGAACTAGCTCCCTACAATGAGCAGTTCTTC
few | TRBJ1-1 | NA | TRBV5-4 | CASSLERPGNTEAFF | TGTGCCAGCAGCCTGGAGCGTCCGGGGAACACTGAAGCTTTCTTT
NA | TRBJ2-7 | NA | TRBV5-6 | CASSLAHGEPYEQYF | TGTGCCAGCAGCTTGGCGCACGGTGAACCCTACGAGCAGTACTTC
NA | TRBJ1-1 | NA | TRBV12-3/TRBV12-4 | CASSPGWTEAFF | TGTGCCAGCAGCCCAGGGTGGACTGAAGCTTTCTTT
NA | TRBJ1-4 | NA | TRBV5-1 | CASSLSRATNEKLFF | TGCGCCAGCAGCTTGTCACGGGCAACTAATGAAAAACTGTTTTTT
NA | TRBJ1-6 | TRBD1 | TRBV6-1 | CASSEVHWDSYLPLHF | TGTGCCAGCAGTGAAGTCCATTGGGACAGCTACTTACCCCTCCACTTT
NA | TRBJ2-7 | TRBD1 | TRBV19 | CASSSQGVGYEQYF | TGTGCCAGTAGTTCCCAGGGGGTAGGCTACGAGCAGTACTTC
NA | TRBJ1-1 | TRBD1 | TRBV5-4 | CASSFDRGITEAFF | TGTGCCAGCAGCTTTGACAGGGGGATAACTGAAGCTTTCTTT
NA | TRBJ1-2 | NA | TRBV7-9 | CASSFPGRYGYTF | TGTGCCAGCAGCTTCCCGGGGAGATATGGCTACACCTTC
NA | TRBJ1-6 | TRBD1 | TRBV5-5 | CASRRIPGQDNSPLHF | TGTGCCAGCAGAAGGATCCCGGGACAGGATAATTCACCCCTCCACTTT
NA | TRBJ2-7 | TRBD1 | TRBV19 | CASGTGVYEQYF | TGTGCCAGCGGGACAGGGGTCTACGAGCAGTACTTC
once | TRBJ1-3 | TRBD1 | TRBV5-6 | CASSLKYRGSGNTIYF | TGTGCCAGCAGCTTAAAATACAGGGGGTCTGGAAACACCATATATTTT
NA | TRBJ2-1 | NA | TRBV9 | CASSVRGIHRINEQFF | TGTGCCAGCAGCGTAAGGGGGATCCACAGGATCAATGAGCAGTTCTTC
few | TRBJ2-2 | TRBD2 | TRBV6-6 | CAGSRGSTGELFF | TGTGCCGGGTCGCGGGGGAGCACCGGGGAGCTGTTTTTT
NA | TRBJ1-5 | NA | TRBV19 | CASNRYSQNQPQHF | TGTGCCAGTAATCGTTACAGCCAGAATCAGCCCCAGCATTTT
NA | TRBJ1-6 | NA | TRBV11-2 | CASSLRAGQYNSPLHF | TGTGCCAGCAGCTTAAGGGCAGGGCAATATAATTCACCCCTCCACTTT
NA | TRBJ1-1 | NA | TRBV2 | CATQPAYTEAFF | TGTGCCACACAGCCAGCCTACACTGAAGCTTTCTTT
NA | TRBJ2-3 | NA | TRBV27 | CASSTMRGTDTQYF | TGTGCCAGCAGTACAATGCGGGGCACAGATACGCAGTATTTT
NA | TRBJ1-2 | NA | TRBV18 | CASSPKAGSYGYTF | TGTGCCAGCTCACCTAAGGCGGGATCCTATGGCTACACCTTC
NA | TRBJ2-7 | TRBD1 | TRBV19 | CASMGSGGAYEQYF | TGTGCCAGTATGGGGTCAGGGGGTGCCTACGAGCAGTACTTC
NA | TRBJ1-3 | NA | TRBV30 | CAWSALRTSGNTIYF | TGTGCCTGGAGTGCGCTAAGGACATCGGGAAACACCATATATTTT
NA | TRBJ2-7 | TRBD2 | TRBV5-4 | CASSGSRLTSGGTSYEQYF | TGTGCCAGCAGCGGCTCCAGATTAACTAGCGGGGGGACCTCCTACGAGCAGTACTTC